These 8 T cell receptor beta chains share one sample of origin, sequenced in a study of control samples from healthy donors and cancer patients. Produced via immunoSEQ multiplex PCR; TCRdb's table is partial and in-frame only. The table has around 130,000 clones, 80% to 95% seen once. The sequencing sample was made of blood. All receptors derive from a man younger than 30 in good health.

The CDR3 reads CASSLDVWASNQPQHF. DNA for the CDR3: TGTGCCAGCAGCTTAGATGTGTGGGCCAGCAATCAGCCCCAGCATTTT. This chain joins TRBV11-2 and TRBJ1-5; unclear D gene. This CDR3 region has 16 residues. With 0 bases removed from V and 1 base from J, the gap between germline ends came to 10 bases. CDR1 and CDR2 from the germline V gene are SGHAT and FQNNGV.

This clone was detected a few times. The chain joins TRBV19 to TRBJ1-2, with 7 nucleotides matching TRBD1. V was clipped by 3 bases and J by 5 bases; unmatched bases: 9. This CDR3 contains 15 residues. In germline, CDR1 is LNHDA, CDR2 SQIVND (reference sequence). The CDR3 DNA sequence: TGTGCCAGTAGTATGACCCCCCAGGGGGGGTATGGCTACACCTTC. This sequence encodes CASSMTPQGGYGYTF.

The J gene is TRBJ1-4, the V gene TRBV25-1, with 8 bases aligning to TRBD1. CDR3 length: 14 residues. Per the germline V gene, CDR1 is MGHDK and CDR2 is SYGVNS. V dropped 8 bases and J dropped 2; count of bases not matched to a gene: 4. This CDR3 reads CASQDRVTNEKLFF. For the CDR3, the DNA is TGTGCCAGCCAGGACAGGGTCACTAATGAAAAACTGTTTTTT.

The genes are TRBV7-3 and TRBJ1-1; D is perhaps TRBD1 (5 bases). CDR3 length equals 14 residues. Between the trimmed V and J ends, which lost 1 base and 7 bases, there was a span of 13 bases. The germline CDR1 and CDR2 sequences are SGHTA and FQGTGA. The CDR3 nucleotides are TGTGCCAGCAGCTTAATAGGCGGGGGTGGTGAAGCTTTCTTT. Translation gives CASSLIGGGGEAFF.

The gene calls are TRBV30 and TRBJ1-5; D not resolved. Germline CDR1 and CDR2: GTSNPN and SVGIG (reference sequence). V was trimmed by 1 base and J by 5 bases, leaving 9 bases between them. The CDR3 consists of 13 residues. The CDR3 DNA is TGTGCCTGGAGTGCCCAGGATGATCAGCCCCAGCATTTT. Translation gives CAWSAQDDQPQHF.

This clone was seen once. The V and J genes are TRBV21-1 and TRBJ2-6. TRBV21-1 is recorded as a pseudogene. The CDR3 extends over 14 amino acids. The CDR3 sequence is CASGGSSGANVLTF. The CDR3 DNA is TGTGCCAGCGGTGGATCCTCTGGGGCCAACGTCCTGACTTTC.

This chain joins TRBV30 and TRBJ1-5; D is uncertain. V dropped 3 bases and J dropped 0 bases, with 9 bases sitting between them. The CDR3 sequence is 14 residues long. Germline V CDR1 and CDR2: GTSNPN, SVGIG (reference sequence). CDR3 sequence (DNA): TGTGCCTGGAGCCCAGGTTTTAGCAATCAGCCCCAGCATTTT. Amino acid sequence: CAWSPGFSNQPQHF.

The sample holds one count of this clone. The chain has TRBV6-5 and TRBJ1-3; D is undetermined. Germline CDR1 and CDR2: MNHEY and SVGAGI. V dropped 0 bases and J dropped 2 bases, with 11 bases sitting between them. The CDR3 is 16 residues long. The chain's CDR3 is CASSYSISGPGNTIYF. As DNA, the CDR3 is TGTGCCAGCAGTTACTCGATCTCGGGTCCTGGAAACACCATATATTTT.